The rows below give T cell receptor beta chains drawn from one sample of a study of T cell repertoires in cytomegalovirus infection. TCRdb reanalysed the reads using MiXCR and keeps one entry per CDR3 protein. The sample has approximately 990,000 distinct CDR3 sequences; approximately 33% are singletons. These receptors are not linked to any known antigen. The sample here was cultured CD8+ T cells from PBMCs, taken from culture after CMV antigen stimulation. These receptor sequences come from a human donor in good health (CMV status not recorded). Some clones in this sample may be carry-over from other donors' samples. Both conserved end residues are part of each CDR3. A D gene is named only where the DNA matches it firmly. Clone size is given for some rows only: seen once, a few or many times, or a class if the clone is expanded.

CDR3 DNA: TGTGCCAGTACTAAAGGGACAGATACGCAGTATTTT
CDR3 protein: CASTKGTDTQYF
clone size: few
V gene: TRBV2
CDR3 length: 12
D gene: .
J gene: TRBJ2-3

CDR3 DNA: TGCGCCAGCAGCCAAGATTGGAACACTGAAGCTTTCTTT
CDR3 protein: CASSQDWNTEAFF
clone size: .
V gene: TRBV4-1
CDR3 length: 13
D gene: .
J gene: TRBJ1-1

CDR3 DNA: TGTGCCAGCGCAGTTGGAGGCTTGAACACTGAAGCTTTCTTT
CDR3 protein: CASAVGGLNTEAFF
clone size: few
V gene: TRBV27
CDR3 length: 14
D gene: .
J gene: TRBJ1-1

CDR3 DNA: TGTGCCAGCAGCTTGTTAGGACAGAGGGCTTACTCCTACGAGCAGTACTTC
CDR3 protein: CASSLLGQRAYSYEQYF
clone size: .
V gene: TRBV5-5
CDR3 length: 17
D gene: .
J gene: TRBJ2-7

CDR3 DNA: TGTGCCATCCGGAAAGGGACTGAAGCTTTCTTT
CDR3 protein: CAIRKGTEAFF
clone size: .
V gene: TRBV10-3
CDR3 length: 11
D gene: .
J gene: TRBJ1-1

CDR3 DNA: TGTGCCAGCAGTTTCAGGGAAGGAGAGCAGTACTTC
CDR3 protein: CASSFREGEQYF
clone size: .
V gene: TRBV7-6
CDR3 length: 12
D gene: .
J gene: TRBJ2-7

CDR3 DNA: TGTGCCACCAGCAGAGTAGGGGGGACTAGCGGGCTCCAAGAGACCCAGTACTTC
CDR3 protein: CATSRVGGTSGLQETQYF
clone size: .
V gene: TRBV15
CDR3 length: 18
D gene: TRBD2
J gene: TRBJ2-5

CDR3 DNA: TGCGCCACCGGAGGTATAGGGGAGACCCAGTACTTC
CDR3 protein: CATGGIGETQYF
clone size: few
V gene: TRBV10-2
CDR3 length: 12
D gene: .
J gene: TRBJ2-5

CDR3 DNA: TGCGCCAGCAGCCAACGACAGGGGGAGGGCACCGGGGAGCTGTTTTTT
CDR3 protein: CASSQRQGEGTGELFF
clone size: .
V gene: TRBV4-1
CDR3 length: 16
D gene: TRBD1
J gene: TRBJ2-2

CDR3 DNA: TGTGCCAGCAGCCTCCGGACTAGCGGGGGGCTGGGTTCCTACAATGAGCAGTTCTTC
CDR3 protein: CASSLRTSGGLGSYNEQFF
clone size: .
V gene: TRBV4-1
CDR3 length: 19
D gene: TRBD2
J gene: TRBJ2-1

CDR3 DNA: TGTGCCATCAATCCGGGACAGGGGGCAATCACAGATACGCAGTATTTT
CDR3 protein: CAINPGQGAITDTQYF
clone size: .
V gene: TRBV10-3
CDR3 length: 16
D gene: TRBD1
J gene: TRBJ2-3

CDR3 DNA: TGTGCCAGCAAATTTAGGGGAGGAGGATTGAATCAGCCCCAGCATTTT
CDR3 protein: CASKFRGGGLNQPQHF
clone size: .
V gene: TRBV6-2/TRBV6-3
CDR3 length: 16
D gene: .
J gene: TRBJ1-5

CDR3 DNA: TGTGCCAGCAGAGAACAGGGGACGGTCTCCTACGAGCAGTACTTC
CDR3 protein: CASREQGTVSYEQYF
clone size: .
V gene: TRBV2
CDR3 length: 15
D gene: TRBD1
J gene: TRBJ2-7

CDR3 DNA: TGTGCCAGCAGCTTGGGCAGGGTACCTGAAGCTTTCTTT
CDR3 protein: CASSLGRVPEAFF
clone size: few
V gene: TRBV5-8
CDR3 length: 13
D gene: .
J gene: TRBJ1-1

CDR3 DNA: TGCAGCGTGTGGGGTGGGGGCGCAAGTCAGCCCCAGCATTTT
CDR3 protein: CSVWGGGASQPQHF
clone size: few
V gene: TRBV29-1
CDR3 length: 14
D gene: .
J gene: TRBJ1-5